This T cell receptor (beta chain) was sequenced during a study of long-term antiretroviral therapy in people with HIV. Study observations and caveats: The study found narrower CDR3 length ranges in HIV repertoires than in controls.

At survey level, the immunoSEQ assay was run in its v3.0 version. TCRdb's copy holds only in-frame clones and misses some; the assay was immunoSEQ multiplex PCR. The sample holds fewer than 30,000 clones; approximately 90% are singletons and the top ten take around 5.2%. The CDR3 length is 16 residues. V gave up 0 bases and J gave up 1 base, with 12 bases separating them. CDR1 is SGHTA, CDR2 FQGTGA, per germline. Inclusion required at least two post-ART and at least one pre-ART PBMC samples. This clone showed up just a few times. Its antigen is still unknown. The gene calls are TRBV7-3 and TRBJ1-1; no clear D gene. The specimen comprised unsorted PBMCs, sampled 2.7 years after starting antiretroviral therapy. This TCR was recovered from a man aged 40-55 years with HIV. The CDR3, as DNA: TGTGCCAGCAGCTTAACCTCGGGAAAAGGGAACACTGAAGCTTTCTTT. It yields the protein CASSLTSGKGNTEAFF.